This entry features one TCR beta chain sequence. Its specificity is not known. Assay: immunoSEQ multiplex PCR; the TCRdb copy retains only in-frame clones and omits some. The sample lists some 9,700 clones, over 60% occurring once. The CDR3 is 14 residues long. Trimming cost V 0 bases and J 5 bases, with 10 bases left between them. Germline V gene lookup returns CDR1 MRHNA and CDR2 SNTAGT. This sample stems from a study of CD4+ T cells in melanoma. Overall study findings and caveats: A reported correlation linked neoantigen-specific CD4+ T cells to CD8+, macrophage and B cell function.

Sequenced: tumor tissue. The sequence was obtained from a human donor with melanoma. The chain links TRBV6-4 to TRBJ1-2; D not resolved. The CDR3 region is CASSDSRVGYGYTF. The CDR3 region has the DNA TGTGCCAGCAGTGACTCGAGGGTCGGGTATGGCTACACCTTC.